This T cell receptor (beta chain) emerged from a study of response to subunit inactivated influenza vaccine. Study observations and caveats: Seasonal influenza vaccination, on each occasion, was suggested by the authors to recruit few new T cells.

The sample holds a few counts of this clonotype. Its target is not known. TCRdb reanalysed the RT-PCR reads using MiXCR and keeps one entry per CDR3 protein. The table includes hundreds of thousands of distinct CDR3 sequences, less than 20% detected once. CDR3 length equals 15 residues. Germline CDR1 reads SGHKS; CDR2 reads YYEKEE (reference sequence). V lost 4 bases, J lost 1 base, and 13 bases lay in between. This sample comprised PBMCs from blood, obtained 12 days after vaccination. This receptor was obtained from a man aged 45-60 years who received an inactivated influenza vaccine. The chain links TRBV5-5 to TRBJ2-3; D could derive from TRBD1 or TRBD2 (5 bases each). CDR3 amino acids: CASSGRGQGTDTQYF. The DNA of the CDR3 is TGTGCCAGCAGCGGCCGGGGCCAGGGCACAGATACGCAGTATTTT.